A single sample gave rise to the 9 T cell receptor beta chains below, sequenced in a study of shared clonotypes between healthy human individuals. Clones were sequenced by immunoSEQ multiplex PCR, and TCRdb holds only the in-frame ones, with some missing. The top ten hold roughly 1.5% of the sample, which has over a million clones, 75% seen once. Sequencing was performed on memory CD4+ T cells sorted from blood. Specified subset: CD45RA-negative fraction. The receptor source for this set is a young man in good health.

This chain connects TRBV5-1 to TRBJ2-3, with 9 bases fitting TRBD2. Germline V gives CDR1 SGHRS, CDR2 YFSETQ. V dropped 4 bases and J dropped 1; count of bases not matched to a gene: 4. The CDR3 consists of 15 residues. The CDR3 here is CASSGGLAGTDTQYF. The CDR3 DNA is TGCGCCAGCAGCGGGGGACTAGCCGGCACAGATACGCAGTATTTT. The whole variable domain, filled in from reference TRBV5-1 and TRBJ2-3, reads KAGVTQTPRYLIKTRGQQVTLSCSPISGHRSVSWYQQTPGQGLQFLFEYFSETQRNKGNFPGRFSGRQFSNSRSEMNVSTLELGDSALYLCASSGGLAGTDTQYFGPGTRLTVL.

This clone has just a few counts. J is TRBJ1-2 and V is TRBV6-4, with D uncertain. Germline assignment: CDR1 MRHNA and CDR2 SNTAGT. Trimming shortened V by 0 bases and J by 4 bases, and 12 bases separated the two germline ends. The length of the CDR3 is 15 residues. CDR3 sequence reads: CASSDSGGTRYGYTF. The CDR3 DNA follows: TGTGCCAGCAGTGACTCGGGCGGAACACGCTATGGCTACACCTTC.

This clone was observed a few times. This chain connects TRBV5-6 to TRBJ2-2, with D uncertain. CDR1 is SGHDT, CDR2 YYEEEE, per germline. V was shortened by 0 bases and J by 5 bases, with 8 bases between the two germline ends. This CDR3 comprises 14 residues. The DNA for the CDR3 is TGTGCCAGCAGCTTGGGGCAGCAAACCGGGGAGCTGTTTTTT. Protein sequence: CASSLGQQTGELFF.

J is TRBJ1-4 and V is TRBV7-9, with 9 bases identical to TRBD1. The germline CDR1 and CDR2 sequences are SEHNR and FQNEAQ (reference sequence). This CDR3 has 14 residues. Germline trimming cut 6 bases from V and 3 bases from J; bases unmatched to any gene: 2. Written as DNA, the CDR3 is TGTGCCAGCAGGAGGACAGGGGCTAATGAAAAACTGTTTTTT. Amino acid sequence: CASRRTGANEKLFF.

The chain carries TRBV5-4 and TRBJ2-7; a possible D gene is TRBD1 (5 bases). This CDR3 spans 12 amino acids. Trimming removed 4 bases from V and 6 bases from J, with 11 bases in between. Per germline, CDR1 SGHNT and CDR2 YYREEE (reference sequence). The CDR3 here is CASSHTGTEQYF. CDR3 coding DNA: TGTGCCAGCAGCCACACAGGTACCGAGCAGTACTTC.

The chain carries TRBV9 and TRBJ2-1; D is possibly TRBD2 (5 bases). Trimming cost V 3 bases and J 5 bases, with 12 bases left between them. This CDR3 spans 14 amino acids. Per the germline V gene, CDR1 is SGDLS and CDR2 is YYNGEE. As DNA, the CDR3 is TGTGCCAGCAGCGAAGGACTGCATAACAATGAGCAGTTCTTC. Amino acids: CASSEGLHNNEQFF.

J is TRBJ1-4 and V is TRBV4-1; 7 bases align to TRBD1. The trim removed 1 base at V and 2 bases at J, leaving 7 bases unmatched. The CDR3 loop spans 17 amino acids. Germline assignment: CDR1 MGHRA and CDR2 YSYEKL. CDR3 in DNA: TGCGCCAGCAGCCAAGGGGGCTCGGGACAGACTAATGAAAAACTGTTTTTT. Amino acid sequence: CASSQGGSGQTNEKLFF.

The CDR3 reads CASQSDRYADGYTF. Here the CDR3 DNA reads TGTGCCAGTCAATCCGACAGGTACGCTGATGGCTACACCTTC. The chain joins TRBV9 to TRBJ1-2, with D perhaps matching TRBD1 (6 bases). V lost 8 bases and J 6 bases, leaving 20 bases between the germline ends. The CDR3 contains 14 residues. CDR1 SGDLS and CDR2 YYNGEE come from the germline V gene.

The chain carries TRBV13 and TRBJ1-6; 8 bases fit TRBD1. The CDR3 sequence is 18 residues long. V shed 4 bases and J 0 bases; nucleotides not matched to a gene: 8. Germline CDR1 and CDR2: PRHDT and FYEKMQ (reference sequence). In DNA form, the CDR3 reads TGTGCCAGCAGCTCCAAGACAGGGGTGGGCTCCTATAATTCACCCCTCCACTTT. This gives the protein CASSSKTGVGSYNSPLHF.